This record covers a single TCR beta chain. The table lists this clone with a count of one. This clone's antigen is unknown. No quality values exist for individual bases; no much larger clone is one base distant. This sample was taken from a study of cytomegalovirus exposure and HLA in healthy donors (dated 2017 in TCRdb). With regard to the full study: The roughly 700 repertoires of the first cohort and the roughly 120 validation repertoires were produced on the same platform, according to a later analysis. The study aimed to test whether cataloging public T cell receptors could reveal signatures of past pathogen exposure. Along with the approximately 600-subject first cohort, a separate validation cohort of roughly 110 different subjects was used. High-throughput TCR immunosequencing, statistical association of individual TCRs with disease status, and machine learning were combined to predict cytomegalovirus infection status. What the study reported, not specific to this receptor: The validation cohort had no HLA typing available for a later analysis, so co-occurrence within that cohort was assessed over all 120 or so repertoires. The authors suggested that the approach could potentially be extended to other disease states and immunological phenotypes. Most TCR sequences were observed very rarely across donors, whereas some public TCRs were present in many individuals. In both the original and validation cohorts, the classifier was reported to diagnose cytomegalovirus status with high specificity and sensitivity. A few of the identified cytomegalovirus-associated TCR beta chains were confirmed in vitro to be specific for cytomegalovirus antigens. A later analysis found that TCRs clustered in the first cohort also tended to co-occur in the 100 to 150 validation repertoires, with approximately 95% of cluster scores above 0. In the study, approximately 160 TCR beta chains were listed as associated with cytomegalovirus.

Trimming removed 5 bases from V and 6 bases from J; the gene matches leave 22 bases unexplained. Taken from cysteine to phenylalanine, the CDR3 has 19 residues. The CDR3 DNA has 57 bases and is translated from base 1. Taken from the germline V gene (reference sequence), the CDR1 and CDR2 loops are MNHEY and SMNVEV. Preparation of the library involved the immunoSEQ multiplex PCR assay. In the original analysis: A statistical classification framework was built to diagnose cytomegalovirus status from the catalog of TCR beta chain sequences. TCRdb took over this immuneACCESS table, retaining in-frame rearrangements with V and J assigned. Such tables are incomplete; in checked studies, under half of the missing clones stem from an unresolved V gene, and the remainder is unexplained. V and J calls and clone size come straight from that table; D and trimming were deduced from the DNA. The sample table lists fewer than 400,000 clones, about nine tenths of them with a count of one. The ten largest make up around 0.8% of the sample.

The donors belonged to the validation cohort of over a hundred subjects, which was separate from the approximately 700-subject first cohort. The sequencing input was PBMCs. The origin of this receptor is a woman aged 18-30 years in good health and CMV-seronegative. The V gene is TRBV27 and the J gene is TRBJ2-3, with 8 bases in between that match TRBD2. The DNA reads as follows: TGTGCCAGCAGTCGTGCCCTAAAATCCGGGACTAGTATCGTGGATACGCAGTATTTT. This is translated as CASSRALKSGTSIVDTQYF.